One sample yielded the 3 T cell receptor beta chains listed below, sequenced in a study of shared clonotypes between healthy human individuals. Here immunoSEQ multiplex PCR was the method, and the copy in TCRdb shows in-frame clones only, minus some. The data contain approximately 2.5 million clones, more than 80% of them singletons. The sample taken for sequencing was naive CD4+ T cells sorted from blood. Subset described: CD45RA+ positively selected. Receptors originate from a man in his late teens or twenties in good health.

The V gene is TRBV4-3, the J gene TRBJ2-1; D is unclear. Germline values: CDR1 LGHNA, CDR2 YSLEER. V lost 4 bases, J lost 8 bases, and 18 bases lay in between. CDR3 length equals 15 residues. The CDR3 spells CASSRALERFDEQFF. The CDR3 region has the DNA TGCGCCAGCAGCCGAGCTCTAGAAAGGTTTGATGAGCAGTTCTTC.

The V and J genes are TRBV6-1 and TRBJ1-5; 9 nucleotides agree with TRBD1. V lost 10 bases to trimming and J lost 4 bases; unmatched junction nucleotides: 5. Germline V lookup: CDR1 MNHNS, CDR2 SASEGT. The CDR3 runs to 13 residues. This chain's CDR3 is CATHGTGNQPQHF. The CDR3, as DNA: TGTGCCACCCACGGGACAGGGAATCAGCCCCAGCATTTT.

The chain couples TRBV6-6 to TRBJ1-5; D might be TRBD1 (5 bases). Between the trimmed V and J ends, which lost 3 bases and 0 bases, there was a span of 12 bases. This CDR3 region has 16 residues. Per the germline V gene, CDR1 is MNHNY and CDR2 is SVGAGI (reference sequence). As DNA, the CDR3 is TGTGCCAGCAGTTATTTCGGGACTAATAGCAATCAGCCCCAGCATTTT. Translated, it gives CASSYFGTNSNQPQHF.